A single T cell receptor beta chain is shown here with its context. Its cognate antigen is unknown. These data belong to a study of T cells after yellow fever vaccination. TCRdb processed the 5' RACE reads anew with MiXCR; each CDR3 protein has one entry. The sample has approximately 580,000 distinct CDR3 sequences, around 16% seen once; the top ten hold approximately 15%. Study-level points and caveats: Most clones from primary vaccination resurfaced after the booster (around 97% CD4, around 90% CD8). Clonotypes appearing in both CD4 and CD8 compartments existed, and their share was small. Contamination by abundant bulk-population clonotypes could be present in FACS-sorted repertoires.

Germline CDR1 is SGHAT and CDR2 is FQNNGV. The V end lost 8 bases, the J end lost 3 bases, and 18 bases lay between the germline ends. This CDR3 region has 15 residues. V usage is TRBV11-2 and J usage is TRBJ2-3; D might be TRBD1 (6 bases). The material sequenced was PBMCs, taken 4 to 6 days after the first yellow fever vaccination. The clonotype was recovered from a man between 18 and 35 years old who received the YFV17D yellow fever vaccine. The CDR3 spells CASAEVLGGTDTQYF. CDR3 coding DNA: TGTGCCAGCGCGGAAGTACTAGGGGGTACAGATACGCAGTATTTT.